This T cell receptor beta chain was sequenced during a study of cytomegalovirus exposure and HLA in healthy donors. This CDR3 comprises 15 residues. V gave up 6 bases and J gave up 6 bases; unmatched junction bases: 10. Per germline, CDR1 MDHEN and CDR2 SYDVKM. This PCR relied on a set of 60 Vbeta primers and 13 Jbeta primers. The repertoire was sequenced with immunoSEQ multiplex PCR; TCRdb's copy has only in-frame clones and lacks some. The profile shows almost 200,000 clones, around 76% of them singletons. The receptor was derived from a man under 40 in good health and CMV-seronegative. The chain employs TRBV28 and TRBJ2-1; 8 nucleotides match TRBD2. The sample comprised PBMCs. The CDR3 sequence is CASSPGLAVFNEQFF. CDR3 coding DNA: TGTGCCAGCAGCCCCGGACTAGCAGTTTTCAATGAGCAGTTCTTC.